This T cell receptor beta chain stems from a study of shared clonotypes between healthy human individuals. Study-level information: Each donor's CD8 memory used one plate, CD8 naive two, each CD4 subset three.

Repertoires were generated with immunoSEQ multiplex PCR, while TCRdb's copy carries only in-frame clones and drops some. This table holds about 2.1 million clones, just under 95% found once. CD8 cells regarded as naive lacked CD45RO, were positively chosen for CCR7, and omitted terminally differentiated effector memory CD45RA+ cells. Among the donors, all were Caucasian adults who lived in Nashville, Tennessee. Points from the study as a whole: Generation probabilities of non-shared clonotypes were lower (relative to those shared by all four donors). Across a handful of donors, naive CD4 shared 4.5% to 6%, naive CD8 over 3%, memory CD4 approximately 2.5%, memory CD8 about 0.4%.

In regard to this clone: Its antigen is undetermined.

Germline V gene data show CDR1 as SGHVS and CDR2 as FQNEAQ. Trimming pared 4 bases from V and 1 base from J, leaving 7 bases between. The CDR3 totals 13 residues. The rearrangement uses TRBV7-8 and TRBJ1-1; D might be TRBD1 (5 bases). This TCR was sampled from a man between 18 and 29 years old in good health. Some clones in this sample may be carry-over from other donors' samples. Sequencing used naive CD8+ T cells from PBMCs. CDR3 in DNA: TGTGCCAGCAGCTATACAGGGAACACTGAAGCTTTCTTT. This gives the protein CASSYTGNTEAFF.